Sequencing of this T cell receptor beta chain was carried out in a study of blood T cells in healthy people across ages. Findings and caveats of the study: Researchers report that TCR beta diversity correlated strongly with naive T cell percentage.

A second about 7 to 11 cycle PCR used barcoded and J-beta primers. TCRdb passed the 5' RACE reads through MiXCR, listing each CDR3 protein once. Of around 520,000 distinct CDR3 sequences in the sample, approximately 26% were seen once. From germline, CDR1 is SGHTA and CDR2 FQGNSA. With 4 bases removed from V and 8 bases from J, the gap between germline ends came to 8 bases. CDR3 length: 11 amino acids. Remarks on this clonotype: Its specificity is not known.

These records were also assigned to another study, of T cells of mothers and their children. Per that study: According to the study, all extracted RNA entered cDNA synthesis at roughly 1.5 ug per 15 ul.

The sequencing sample was made of blood. The TCR comes from a boy aged 2 to 10 in good health. The genes are TRBV7-2 and TRBJ2-5, with D perhaps TRBD2 (5 bases). CDR3 in amino acids: CASSWRSTQYF. The CDR3 DNA follows: TGTGCCAGCAGCTGGAGGTCAACCCAGTACTTC.